These 29 T cell receptor beta chains were all obtained from the same sample, sequenced in a study of cytomegalovirus exposure and HLA in healthy donors. The PCR was carried out with 60 Vbeta primers and 13 Jbeta primers. TCRdb keeps only in-frame clones here, not all; method: immunoSEQ multiplex PCR. The ten top clones account for less than 4.5%, within a sample of some 110,000 clones. The sample was PBMCs. These receptors all stem from a man under 40 in good health and CMV-seronegative.

The chain recombines TRBV19 with TRBJ2-2; 7 nucleotides match TRBD1. CDR1 is LNHDA and CDR2 is SQIVND in the germline V gene (reference sequence). There are 14 residues in the CDR3. The V and J ends lost 4 bases and 2 bases, in that order; junction bases with no gene match: 1. CDR3 coding DNA: TGTGCCAGTAGTAGGGACAGAAACACCGGGGAGCTGTTTTTT. Protein product: CASSRDRNTGELFF.

This rearrangement joins TRBV19 to TRBJ2-7; D is possibly TRBD2 (7 bases). Germline V CDR1 and CDR2: LNHDA, SQIVND (reference sequence). This CDR3 comprises 14 residues. V lost 3 bases, J lost 1 base, and 10 bases lay in between. As DNA, the CDR3 is TGTGCCAGTAGTATGAGGGGGGGGTCCTACGAGCAGTACTTC. Protein product: CASSMRGGSYEQYF.

J is TRBJ2-2 and V is TRBV5-1, with D unresolved. Trimming took 2 bases from V and 2 from J, leaving 10 bases between them. Germline V gene sequence: CDR1 SGHRS, CDR2 YFSETQ. CDR3 size: 15 residues. Here the CDR3 DNA reads TGCGCCAGCAGCTTACAGTCAGTAAACACCGGGGAGCTGTTTTTT. This codes for CASSLQSVNTGELFF.

This rearrangement joins TRBV19 to TRBJ2-7; a possible D gene is TRBD1 (6 bases). Per the germline V gene, CDR1 is LNHDA and CDR2 is SQIVND (reference sequence). The CDR3 extends over 13 amino acids. With 2 bases removed from V and 6 bases from J, the gap between germline ends came to 11 bases. The CDR3 DNA is TGTGCCAGTAGTATAATTGGGGGCGGCGAGCAGTACTTC. Translating it yields CASSIIGGGEQYF.

The chain carries TRBV18 and TRBJ1-1, with D unclear. Trimming cost V 2 bases and J 3 bases, with 7 bases left between them. This CDR3 has 13 residues. Germline loops: CDR1 KGHSH, CDR2 LQKENI. The chain's CDR3 is CASSPLRYTEAFF. DNA for the CDR3: TGTGCCAGCTCACCATTGAGATACACTGAAGCTTTCTTT.

This chain uses TRBV28 with TRBJ1-3; no reliable D call. Trimming stripped 5 bases from V and 0 bases from J, with 11 bases between. CDR3 size: 15 residues. The V gene's germline CDR1 is MDHEN and CDR2 SYDVKM. CDR3: CASSPPGSSGNTIYF. The CDR3 DNA is TGTGCCAGCAGTCCTCCGGGAAGCTCTGGAAACACCATATATTTT.

About this clone: A junction end diverges from the germline sequence, so it may reflect a read error. This chain links TRBV4-1 with TRBJ1-3, with D perhaps TRBD1 (6 bases). This CDR3 spans 16 amino acids. Germline V CDR1 and CDR2: MGHRA, YSYEKL. This CDR3 reads CVSSQVGGTPGNTIYF. CDR3 nucleotides: TGCGTCAGCAGCCAAGTGGGGGGGACACCTGGAAACACCATATATTTT.

This sequence joins TRBV18 and TRBJ2-1; 11 nucleotides match TRBD1. Trimming took 6 bases from V and 3 from J; bases not matched to a gene: 7. Germline V gene sequence: CDR1 KGHSH, CDR2 LQKENI. This CDR3 comprises 16 residues. The CDR3 loop is CASSRSGTGGYNEQFF. The DNA for the CDR3 is TGTGCCAGCTCCCGAAGCGGGACAGGGGGCTACAATGAGCAGTTCTTC.

The CDR3 reads CASSSDRTGLVEKLFF. The CDR3, as DNA: TGTGCCAGCAGTTCGGACCGGACAGGGCTAGTAGAAAAACTGTTTTTT. The rearrangement joins TRBV28 to TRBJ1-4; 8 bases align to TRBD1. CDR1 is MDHEN, CDR2 SYDVKM, per germline. J lost 8 bases, V lost 4 bases, and 12 bases had no gene match. The CDR3 runs 16 residues.

The chain combines TRBV7-9 with TRBJ1-4; a weak D match, TRBD1 (5 bases). The germline V and J ends were trimmed by 5 bases and 8 bases, with 15 bases remaining between them. There are 14 residues in the CDR3. Germline V lookup: CDR1 SEHNR, CDR2 FQNEAQ (reference sequence). CDR3 nucleotide sequence: TGTGCCAGCAGCCCCGGCGGGGCTTGGGAAAAACTGTTTTTT. Protein product: CASSPGGAWEKLFF.

The V call is TRBV7-9, the J call TRBJ1-4; D gene ambiguous. The V end lost 2 bases, the J end lost 0 bases, and 4 bases lay between the germline ends. CDR3 length equals 14 residues. Germline loops: CDR1 SEHNR, CDR2 FQNEAQ (reference sequence). The CDR3: CASSLSATNEKLFF. In DNA form, the CDR3 reads TGTGCCAGCAGCTTATCAGCAACTAATGAAAAACTGTTTTTT.

The rearrangement links TRBV12-5 to TRBJ2-3; D is possibly TRBD2 (6 bases). The CDR3 contains 14 residues. V dropped 5 bases and J dropped 0 bases, with 9 bases sitting between them. The V gene's germline CDR1 is LGHNT and CDR2 FRNRAP. The CDR3 bases are TGTGCTAGTGGTCCAGGGACTAGCACAGATACGCAGTATTTT. It specifies CASGPGTSTDTQYF.

The chain recombines TRBV7-3 with TRBJ1-1; 8 bases line up with TRBD1. CDR1 and CDR2 from the germline V gene are SGHTA and FQGTGA. V lost 1 base to trimming and J lost 7 bases; unmatched junction nucleotides: 2. The CDR3 consists of 13 residues. The CDR3 DNA is TGTGCCAGCAGCTTAAGCGGGACAGGTGAAGCTTTCTTT. Amino acids: CASSLSGTGEAFF.

The genes are TRBV7-8 and TRBJ2-2; 9 bases agree with TRBD1. Germline CDR1 SGHVS, CDR2 FQNEAQ. The CDR3 runs to 17 residues. With V trimmed by 5 bases and J by 7 bases, 14 bases remained unmatched. CDR3 protein: CASSGNYRGRYDGELFF. CDR3 sequence (DNA): TGTGCCAGCAGCGGGAACTACAGGGGGCGGTATGACGGGGAGCTGTTTTTT.

The V gene is TRBV10-3, the J gene TRBJ2-7; TRBD1 might be the D (6 bases). The V and J ends lost 6 bases and 2 bases respectively, with 14 bases between them. Germline V CDR1 and CDR2: ENHRY, SYGVKD. This CDR3 region has 14 residues. This chain's CDR3 is CAISPHEGAYEQYF. CDR3 coding DNA: TGTGCCATCAGCCCTCACGAGGGGGCCTACGAGCAGTACTTC.

The chain carries TRBV25-1 and TRBJ1-6; D uncertain. V gave up 3 bases and J gave up 5 bases, with 17 bases separating them. CDR3 size: 17 residues. Germline V gene lookup returns CDR1 MGHDK and CDR2 SYGVNS. This CDR3 is CASSDRWTPTDNSPLHF. In nucleotides, the CDR3 is TGTGCCAGCAGTGACCGATGGACTCCAACAGATAATTCACCCCTCCACTTT.

The CDR3 protein is CASSLAQGALVGHEQYF. In DNA form, the CDR3 reads TGTGCCAGCAGCTTAGCCCAGGGGGCGCTTGTCGGCCACGAGCAGTACTTC. V gene TRBV7-2 combines with J gene TRBJ2-7; 8 bases are shared with TRBD1. Looked up from germline, CDR1 is SGHTA and CDR2 is FQGNSA. Trimming cost V 0 bases and J 5 bases; bases outside gene matches: 12. The CDR3 has 17 residues.

The chain is built from TRBV19 and TRBJ2-1; 7 bases fit TRBD2. J was trimmed by 5 bases and V by 3 bases; bases with no gene match: 16. Per the germline V gene, CDR1 is LNHDA and CDR2 is SQIVND (reference sequence). CDR3 length equals 18 residues. CDR3: CASSIPRFGAGLNNEQFF. The CDR3 DNA reads TGTGCCAGTAGTATCCCTCGATTCGGAGCGGGGCTAAACAATGAGCAGTTCTTC.

This chain links TRBV18 with TRBJ2-5; D is unresolved. Germline CDR1 KGHSH, CDR2 LQKENI. V lost 3 bases and J 5 bases, leaving 10 bases between the germline ends. This CDR3 has 13 amino acids. CDR3 amino acids: CASSPPSAETQYF. The CDR3 coding sequence is TGTGCCAGCTCACCCCCTTCCGCGGAGACCCAGTACTTC.

The chain links TRBV7-3 to TRBJ2-5, with 7 bases lining up with TRBD2. Germline assignment: CDR1 SGHTA and CDR2 FQGTGA. This CDR3 has 15 residues. With 1 base clipped from V and 11 bases from J, the junction kept 13 bases outside the gene matches. The CDR3 DNA sequence: TGTGCCAGCAGCTTAATGCCCGGGGGGATAGGTGAGCAGTACTTC. Translating it yields CASSLMPGGIGEQYF.

This chain uses TRBV6-5 with TRBJ2-7; D might be TRBD1 (6 bases). V lost 7 bases, J lost 5 bases, and 18 bases lay in between. The CDR3 is 14 amino acids. CDR1 is MNHEY, CDR2 SVGAGI, per germline. The CDR3 DNA follows: TGTGCCAGCACCCAGGGGACCTACGACAACGAGCAGTACTTC. It yields the protein CASTQGTYDNEQYF.

The chain combines TRBV2 with TRBJ2-1; D is unresolved. CDR3 length: 11 residues. Germline lookup yields CDR1 SNHLY and CDR2 FYNNEI. The V end was cut by 4 bases, the J end by 10 bases, with 8 bases between. The CDR3 DNA reads as TGTGCCAGCAGTGGGGCCTGGGAGCAGTTCTTC. Its protein is CASSGAWEQFF.

The J gene is TRBJ2-7, the V gene TRBV27; 10 nucleotides line up with TRBD1. The CDR3 length is 16 residues. V dropped 0 bases and J dropped 3; count of bases not matched to a gene: 5. CDR1 and CDR2 from the germline V gene are MNHEY and SMNVEV (reference sequence). The CDR3 nucleotides are TGTGCCAGCAGTTTATCATGGGGGGACAGGGGCTACGAGCAGTACTTC. Amino acid sequence: CASSLSWGDRGYEQYF.

This chain uses TRBV9 with TRBJ2-1; 14 nucleotides match TRBD2. This CDR3 is built from 18 residues. V lost 4 bases and J lost 1; bases outside the gene matches: 7. The germline gives CDR1 SGDLS, CDR2 YYNGEE. CDR3 DNA sequence: TGTGCCAGCAGCCTCCGACTAGCGGGGGGGAGGTCCTACAATGAGCAGTTCTTC. This codes for CASSLRLAGGRSYNEQFF.

The chain uses TRBV19 and TRBJ1-5; no reliable D call. From germline, CDR1 is LNHDA and CDR2 SQIVND (reference sequence). V lost 8 bases and J 3 bases, leaving 11 bases between the germline ends. CDR3 length: 13 amino acids. The DNA for the CDR3 is TGTGCCAGTCGCGGCGGACTCAATCAGCCCCAGCATTTT. Its protein is CASRGGLNQPQHF.

The gene calls are TRBV27 and TRBJ1-6, with 8 positions matching TRBD1. CDR1 is MNHEY and CDR2 is SMNVEV in the germline V gene (reference sequence). The CDR3 consists of 18 residues. V lost 2 bases, J lost 0 bases, and 6 bases stayed unmatched. CDR3 loop: CASSLTGTGFSYNSPLHF. The CDR3 bases are TGTGCCAGCAGTTTAACCGGGACAGGCTTCTCCTATAATTCACCCCTCCACTTT.

This chain uses TRBV6-5 with TRBJ2-5, with D possibly matching TRBD2 (6 bases). Germline V CDR1 and CDR2: MNHEY, SVGAGI. The CDR3 contains 14 residues. The ends were cut back, 7 bases at V and 12 bases at J, with 24 bases in the middle. CDR3 in amino acids: CASTSPGGTTLEYF. The CDR3 DNA reads as TGTGCCAGCACCTCCCCGGGCGGGACCACTCTGGAGTACTTC.

The chain recombines TRBV14 with TRBJ2-5; 7 nucleotides agree with TRBD1. V lost 1 base, J lost 4 bases, and 6 bases stayed unmatched. Germline V CDR1 and CDR2: SGHDN, FVKESK. There are 15 residues in the CDR3. The CDR3 is CASSQGGTVTETQYF. DNA for the CDR3: TGTGCCAGCAGCCAAGGAGGGACAGTCACAGAGACCCAGTACTTC.

The CDR3 DNA reads TGTGCCAGCAGCCTCCCGGGTCGTGGGGGGGAGCTGTTTTTT. Amino acid sequence: CASSLPGRGGELFF. The V gene is TRBV5-4, the J gene TRBJ2-2; unclear D gene. The CDR3 has 14 amino acids. The V gene lost 4 bases and the J gene lost 8 bases, with 15 bases spanning the gap. In germline, CDR1 is SGHNT, CDR2 YYREEE (reference sequence).